This T cell receptor beta chain was found in a study of blood T cell repertoires in COVID-19. Overall study context: COVID-19 samples, acute and convalescent, were from the United States, Italy and Spain. From T cells, B-cell-depleted T cells, or PBMCs came the material, which was cDNA or gDNA.

The repertoire was sequenced with immunoSEQ multiplex PCR; TCRdb's copy has only in-frame clones and lacks some. Of about 330,000 clones listed, roughly nine tenths are singletons. Donors were grouped by their self-reported clinical history. Recovered participants had two consecutive negative NP/OP PCR tests, healthcare professional clearance, or symptom resolution. Germline V lookup: CDR1 MNHEY, CDR2 SMNVEV (reference sequence). The CDR3 is made up of 13 amino acids. Deletions cut 2 bases from V and 4 bases from J, with 9 bases between. This clonotype originated in a woman aged 30 to 39 who had recovered from COVID-19. The chain carries TRBV27 and TRBJ2-7, with no clear D. Input material: PBMCs or T cells enriched from blood (not recorded which). CDR3 coding DNA: TGTGCCAGCAGTTTAGCAGCAGCGTACGAGCAGTACTTC. Amino acid sequence: CASSLAAAYEQYF.